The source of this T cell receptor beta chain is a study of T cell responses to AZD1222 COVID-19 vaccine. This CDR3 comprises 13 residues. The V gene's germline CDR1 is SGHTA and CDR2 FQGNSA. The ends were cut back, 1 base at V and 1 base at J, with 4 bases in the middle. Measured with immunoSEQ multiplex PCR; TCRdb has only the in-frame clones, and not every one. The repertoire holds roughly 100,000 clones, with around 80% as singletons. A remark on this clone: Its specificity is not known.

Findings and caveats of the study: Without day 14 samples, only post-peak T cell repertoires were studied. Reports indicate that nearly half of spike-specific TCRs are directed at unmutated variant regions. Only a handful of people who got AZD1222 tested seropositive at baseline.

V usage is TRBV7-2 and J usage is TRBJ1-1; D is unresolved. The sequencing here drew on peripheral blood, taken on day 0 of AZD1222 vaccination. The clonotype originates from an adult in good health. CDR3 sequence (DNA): TGTGCCAGCAGCTTAGTAAGGAACACTGAAGCTTTCTTT. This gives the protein CASSLVRNTEAFF.